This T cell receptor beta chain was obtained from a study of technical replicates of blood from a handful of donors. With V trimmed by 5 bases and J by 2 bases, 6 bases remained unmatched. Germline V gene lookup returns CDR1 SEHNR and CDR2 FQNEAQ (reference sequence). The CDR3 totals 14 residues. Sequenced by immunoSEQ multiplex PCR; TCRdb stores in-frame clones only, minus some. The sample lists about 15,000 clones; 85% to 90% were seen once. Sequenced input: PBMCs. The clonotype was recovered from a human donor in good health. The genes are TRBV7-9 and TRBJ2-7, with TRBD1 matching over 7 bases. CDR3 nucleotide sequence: TGTGCCAGCAGCGAACCGGGACAGCCCTACGAGCAGTACTTC. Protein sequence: CASSEPGQPYEQYF.